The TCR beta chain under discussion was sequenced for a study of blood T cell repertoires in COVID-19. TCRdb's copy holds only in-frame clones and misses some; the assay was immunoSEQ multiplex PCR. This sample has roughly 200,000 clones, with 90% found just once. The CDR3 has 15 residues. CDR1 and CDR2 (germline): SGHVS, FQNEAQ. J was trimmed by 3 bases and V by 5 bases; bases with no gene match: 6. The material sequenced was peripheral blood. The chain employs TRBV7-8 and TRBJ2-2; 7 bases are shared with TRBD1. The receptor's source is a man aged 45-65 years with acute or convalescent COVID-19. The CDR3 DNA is TGTGCCAGCAGCCCCTGGGACAGAGACACCGGGGAGCTGTTTTTT. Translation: CASSPWDRDTGELFF.